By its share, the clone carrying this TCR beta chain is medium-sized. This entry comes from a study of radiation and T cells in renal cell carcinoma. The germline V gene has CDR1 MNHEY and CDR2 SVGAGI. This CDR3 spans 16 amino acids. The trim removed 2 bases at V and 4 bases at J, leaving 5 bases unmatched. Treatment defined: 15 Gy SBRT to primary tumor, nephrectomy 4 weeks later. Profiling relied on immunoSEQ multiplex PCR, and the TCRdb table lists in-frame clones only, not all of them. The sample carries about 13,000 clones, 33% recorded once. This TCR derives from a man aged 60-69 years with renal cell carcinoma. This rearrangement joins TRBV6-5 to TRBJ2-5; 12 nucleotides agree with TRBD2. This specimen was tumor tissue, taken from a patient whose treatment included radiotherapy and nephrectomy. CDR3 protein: CASSYETSGSGETQYF. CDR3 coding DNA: TGTGCCAGCAGTTACGAGACTAGCGGGAGTGGAGAGACCCAGTACTTC.